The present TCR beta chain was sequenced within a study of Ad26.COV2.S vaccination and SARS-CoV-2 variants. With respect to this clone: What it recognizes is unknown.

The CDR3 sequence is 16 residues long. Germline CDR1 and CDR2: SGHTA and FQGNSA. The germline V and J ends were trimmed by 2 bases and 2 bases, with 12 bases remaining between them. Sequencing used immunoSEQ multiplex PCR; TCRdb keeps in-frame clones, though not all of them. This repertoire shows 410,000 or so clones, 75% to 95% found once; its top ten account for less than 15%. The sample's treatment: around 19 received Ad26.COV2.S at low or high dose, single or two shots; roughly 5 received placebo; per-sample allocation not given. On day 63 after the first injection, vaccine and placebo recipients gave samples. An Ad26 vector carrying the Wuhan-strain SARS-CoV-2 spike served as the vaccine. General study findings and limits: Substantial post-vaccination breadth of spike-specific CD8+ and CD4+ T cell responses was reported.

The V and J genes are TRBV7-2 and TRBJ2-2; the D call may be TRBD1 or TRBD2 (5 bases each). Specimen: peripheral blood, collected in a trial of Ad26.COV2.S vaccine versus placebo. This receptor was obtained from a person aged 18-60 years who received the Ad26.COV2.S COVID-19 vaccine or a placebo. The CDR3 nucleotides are TGTGCCAGCAGCTTAAGGGGACCACCCAACACCGGGGAGCTGTTTTTT. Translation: CASSLRGPPNTGELFF.